This TCR beta chain was identified in a study of blood T cell repertoires in COVID-19 (dated by TCRdb to 2019 to 2021). Describing the broader study: Samples covering the acute and convalescent phases of COVID-19 were provided by collaborators in the United States, Italy and Spain. The dataset comprised deeply sampled blood TCRbeta repertoires from subjects exposed to, actively infected with, or recovered from COVID-19. The repertoires were released in a freely available public database meant as a resource for research on the immune response to SARS-CoV-2. The material from the prospective study consisted of cDNA or gDNA derived from T cells, B-cell-depleted T cells, or PBMCs. A de-identified subject ID, COVID-19 status, age in years and sex were almost always included in the sample metadata. Where available, HLA class I and class II types were obtained from metadata supplied by the sample provider rather than from assay-based typing. The samples were drawn from two sources: the first 160 participants of the ongoing ImmuneRACE study, and 1,000 to 1,500 subjects contributed by 6 global collaborators. Summary of the overall study and its limitations: The amount of clinical and demographic metadata varied by source and participant and was provided uncurated.

Worth noting for this clone: There is no known antigen for this receptor. Base-call qualities are not available, and no considerably larger clone is one nucleotide away.

V sheds 4 bases and J sheds 11 bases, leaving 14 bases between their ends. The CDR3 numbers 12 residues from cysteine through phenylalanine. The sequence is cut down to CDR3 DNA, 36 bases in frame from base 1. CDR1 SGHRS and CDR2 YFSETQ are derived from the germline V gene. The immunoSEQ Assay, a bias-controlled multiplex PCR, was used to amplify TCRbeta CDR3 regions from genomic DNA. On the study's bioinformatics: Nucleated cell counts per sample were estimated from amplification of reference gene primers within the assay. Sequence reads were collapsed and filtered to measure the absolute abundance of every unique TCRbeta CDR3 rearrangement. For each sample, productive Simpson clonality was calculated as the square root of Simpson's diversity index over productive rearrangements. This immuneACCESS table, as held by TCRdb, lists in-frame sequences with V and J called but not all clones. Of the missing ones, under half trace to an unresolved V gene in checked studies; the others have no known cause. V and J calls and clone size are those listed in that table; D and trimming were worked out from the DNA. This sample gives over 65,000 clones in total; less than 85% of them show up just once. The ten biggest clones cover about 16% of the sample.

Collaborating institutions collected whole blood in K2EDTA tubes following their own protocols. For TCRbeta analysis, collaborators shipped samples as frozen whole blood, isolated PBMCs, or DNA extracted from either of those sample types. The chain employs TRBV5-1 and TRBJ2-3; the best D guess is TRBD2, with 5 bases matching. This receptor was obtained from a man aged 80 or over with active COVID-19. The sample was peripheral blood. For the CDR3, the sequence is CASSVTPREQYF. The nucleotide sequence reads TGCGCCAGCAGCGTGACTCCTCGGGAGCAGTATTTT. Outside the CDR3, residues come from the reference TRBV5-1 and TRBJ2-3 proteins, so the full variable domain is: KAGVTQTPRYLIKTRGQQVTLSCSPISGHRSVSWYQQTPGQGLQFLFEYFSETQRNKGNFPGRFSGRQFSNSRSEMNVSTLELGDSALYLCASSVTPREQYFGPGTRLTVL.